The present entry profiles one TCR beta chain with its context. Its target is not known. The whole isolated RNA underwent reverse transcription, so sequencing captured expressed TCRB transcripts. Profiling relied on immunoSEQ multiplex PCR, and the TCRdb table lists in-frame clones only, not all of them. The top ten clones hold more than 0.015% of a sample with a few hundred thousand clones, 13% to 15% of them seen once. V shed 0 bases, J shed 0 bases, and the junction held 5 bases outside the gene matches. Germline CDR1 reads SGDLS; CDR2 reads YYNGEE. This CDR3 contains 18 residues. These data belong to a study of beta chain features in type 1 diabetes. Broader study findings: A moderate, significant TCRB CDR3 shortening appeared in type 1 diabetes across four CD4+ subsets. Type 1 diabetes patients had VDJ junctions that carried fewer insertions and more deletions.

The chain employs TRBV9 and TRBJ2-6; TRBD1 agrees at 8 bases. The clonotype originates from a man younger than 40 with type 1 diabetes. The sample comprised naive CD4+ T cells from blood. The CDR3 here is CASSVADRASSGANVLTF. CDR3 nucleotide sequence: TGTGCCAGCAGCGTAGCGGACAGGGCCTCCTCTGGGGCCAACGTCCTGACTTTC.